What follows describes a single T cell receptor (beta chain). Its antigen is still unknown. Per-nucleotide qualities are absent, and no much larger clonotype sits a single base away. The source of the sample is a study of cytomegalovirus exposure and HLA in healthy donors (dated by TCRdb to about 2017). Some background on the complete study: According to an earlier analysis of 587 of the donors, roughly 180 million T cells yielded 120 million or so unique TCR beta sequences and about 300 Gb of sequence data. An early release covering roughly 640 HLA-typed donors comprised around 300 gigabases of sequencing data and roughly 85 million unique TCR sequences. Among the approximately 430 genotyped donors, around 81% belonged to the genetic ancestry cluster associated with self-reported Caucasian donors. The study aimed to test whether signatures of past pathogen exposure could be identified by cataloging public T cell receptors. The study used immunosequencing to profile the T cell repertoires of under 700 subjects and linked those repertoires to cytomegalovirus serostatus. Along with the approximately 650-subject first cohort, a separate validation cohort of over 90 different subjects was used. To predict cytomegalovirus infection status, the study brought together high-throughput TCR immunosequencing, statistical association of individual TCRs with disease status, and machine learning. A later analysis re-examined previously published TCR beta repertoires from more than 650 donors and added high-resolution HLA genotyping to investigate patterns of TCR occurrence. Rather than using new phenotypic data, the later analysis identified candidate immune exposures from TCR beta sequences and from how often those sequences occurred across donors. In an earlier analysis of more than 550 of the donors, high-throughput TCR beta sequencing was used to judge whether each TCR beta V gene segment behaved as functional or pseudogenic. Donor age, sex, ethnicity and CMV serostatus were compiled alongside the repertoire data. In a later genetic analysis, genome-wide SNP genotypes for 398 of the 666 donors were used, and that subset was treated as a discovery cohort. All discovery cohort repertoires had been generated on a single sequencing platform. Both class I and class II loci were covered by HLA typing, at four-digit resolution. Typing coverage varied by locus: about 629-630 donors for A, B, C, DRB1 and DQB1; approximately 520 for DQA1; around 570 for DPA1; roughly 450 for DPB1. Roughly five DR-DQ haplotypes were handled as single units for association and clustering because linkage in the cohort was strong. On average, about 200,000 unique TCR beta nucleotide sequences were sequenced per donor among 300 to 500 genotyped donors of the cohort, with roughly 18% of those sequences being non-productive. The paper's findings and limits, for the study overall: This cohort had only TCR beta chains sequenced, and the lack of alpha or paired-chain data limited which features could be detected. The sequencing pipeline was judged likely to have produced a cluster of highly shared sequence variants as a technical artifact. A few of the identified cytomegalovirus-associated TCR beta chains were confirmed in vitro to be specific for cytomegalovirus antigens. A later analysis found that HLA-associated TCR beta chains were more clonally expanded and had lower generation probabilities than equally common non-associated chains. When HLA alleles, especially DR and DQ, strongly co-occurred, TCR associations were difficult to assign to individual alleles. Correlated functional status among segregating V segments might be attributable to linkage disequilibrium, but an unknown experimental factor could not be ruled out. The study gave a list of some 150 TCR beta chains associated with cytomegalovirus. The classifier was reported to diagnose cytomegalovirus status with high specificity and sensitivity in both the original cohort and the validation cohort. Some IMGT-functional V segments, including TRBV6-2 and TRBV6-3, could not be told apart with the 87-base-pair reads, so those segments were excluded. CMV serostatus was the only immune exposure information available for the cohort. According to a later analysis, most CMV-associated TCR beta chains appeared to be HLA-restricted, and the HLA associations seemed to be driven largely by CMV exposure. A later genetic analysis associated a missense DCLRE1C variant with V-gene and J-gene trimming of TCR beta chains, and an independent cohort replicated the association. A later analysis found that TCR association rates varied across HLA loci, with DRB1 alleles showing the most associated TCRs and HLA-C alleles the fewest. The authors suggested that the approach could potentially be generalized to other disease states and immunological phenotypes. Roughly uniform sequencing depth across donors was assumed in presence/absence analyses, although this assumption may not hold. According to a later genetic analysis, donors in an Asian-associated ancestry cluster had fewer N-insertions in productive TCRs than the approximately 610-donor mean. The earlier analysis of a few hundred of the donors excluded roughly 17 rarely observed V segments, including chromosome 9 orphons, because counts were too low. In an earlier analysis of some 640 of the donors, most TCR beta V segments were observed in productive rearrangements about 87% or about 30% of the time, broadly matching IMGT annotations. Most TCR sequences were observed very rarely across donors, whereas some public TCRs were present in many individuals. A further reported finding was that TCR beta sequences accurately predicted the HLA-A and HLA-B alleles for most subjects in the first cohort. HLA typing was unavailable for some donors at each locus, so association tests used only the typed subset. According to a later analysis, parvovirus B19, influenza, CMV and Epstein-Barr virus appeared linked to several top co-occurrence clusters. A later analysis associated roughly 17,000 TCR beta sequences with specific HLA alleles at a false discovery rate of 0.05.

The cohort consisted of 600 to 700 healthy bone marrow donors. Cohort members were all nominally healthy when sampled, although unrecorded immune exposures were likely present. The donor tested CMV seronegative, placing the donor among the approximately 400 seronegative members of the cohort. Each donor provided a peripheral blood sample, and peripheral blood mononuclear cells were used for TCR beta sequencing. The Qiagen DNeasy Blood Extraction Kit was used to extract genomic DNA from the blood cell samples. The CDR3 runs 17 residues from the cysteine to the phenylalanine. The only DNA kept is the CDR3, 51 bases in frame from the first base. V trim: 0 bases; J trim: 1 base; unmatched bases: 8. CDR1 and CDR2 were assigned from the germline V gene (reference sequence) as MNHEY and SMNVEV. The method behind the library was the immunoSEQ multiplex PCR assay. The multiplex PCR relied on a mix of 60 forward primers for TCR Vbeta segments and 13 reverse primers for TCR Jbeta segments. A multiplex PCR assay on genomic DNA amplified the CDR3 region of rearranged TCR beta genes. Amplified TCR beta libraries were sequenced as 87-base-pair reads on the Illumina HiSeq System. The authors' analysis ran thus. In a later analysis, 77 million or so unique TCR beta chains were counted across the approximately 640 repertoires, and about 10 million of these chains were shared by at least two donors. Raw reads were error-corrected and collapsed into unique sequences by a nearest-neighbor algorithm in which closely related sequences were merged to remove PCR and sequencing errors. CDR3 sequences were aligned to IMGT reference sequences to assign V, D and J gene segments. For a sequence to be retained, a match of at least six nucleotides was required to both a V gene segment and a J gene segment. Rearrangements were classified as productive when the CDR3 lacked stop codons and remained in frame with V and J, and all other rearrangements were classified as non-productive. CDR3 was defined by IMGT convention, running from the second conserved V-encoded cysteine to the conserved J-encoded phenylalanine. The earlier analysis of about 570 of the donors excluded any sequence lacking an unambiguous match to a single V gene segment. In an earlier analysis of 450 to 750 of the donors, a V segment was called functional when productive rearrangements were above 56.7%, and segregating when the standard deviation between donors exceeded 5%. A statistical classification framework was built for diagnosing cytomegalovirus status from the catalog of TCR beta chain sequences. V and J gene assignment, in a later analysis, came from comparing TCR nucleotide sequences with IMGT/GENE-DB human TR gene sequences. Using the TCRdist pipeline, a later analysis assigned CDR3 sequences along with most-parsimonious VDJ recombination scenarios. In a later analysis, every TCR beta chain was defined by the combination of its CDR3 amino acid sequence and its V-gene family, and reads without a unique V-gene family were dropped. In a later analysis, 450 to 600 highly shared, low-generation-probability nucleotide sequences were removed to address suspected cross-contamination and a sequencing artifact. For each public chain, a later analysis derived a clonal expansion index from normalized ranks of inferred template counts within each repertoire. In a later analysis, generation probabilities were computed with a VDJ recombination model fitted to out-of-frame rearrangements, and the resulting probabilities were checked against IGoR. In a later analysis, TCR-TCR, TCR-HLA and TCR-CMV co-occurrence was scored with hypergeometric tests, and a repertoire-size bias correction was applied to TCR pairs. In a later analysis, false discovery rates were estimated by permuting HLA or CMV assignments 20 times. In a later analysis, co-occurring TCRs were grouped using DBSCAN, with TCRdist sequence similarity added in when clustering inside HLA-allele-positive subsets. Repertoires with fewer than 30,000 or more than 120,000 public chains, plus five repertoires with anomalous nucleotide sharing, were excluded from co-occurrence clustering. TCRdb's version of the immuneACCESS table is confined to in-frame rearrangements and falls short of the full clone set. An unresolved V gene accounts for under half of the shortfall where checked; the remainder is of unknown origin. V, J and clone size derive from that table, while D and trimming were established from the DNA sequence. The sample includes 90,000 to 150,000 clones, with 81% observed a single time. 2% to 2.5% of the sample is held by the ten biggest clonotypes.

Material: PBMCs. The sequence joins TRBV27 to TRBJ2-7; TRBD2 agrees with 8 junctional bases. The origin of this receptor is a woman between 40 and 55 years old in good health and CMV-seronegative. For the CDR3, the sequence is CASSLSGWVAGSYEQYF. In nucleotide form, the sequence is TGTGCCAGCAGTTTATCGGGGTGGGTAGCGGGGTCCTACGAGCAGTACTTC.